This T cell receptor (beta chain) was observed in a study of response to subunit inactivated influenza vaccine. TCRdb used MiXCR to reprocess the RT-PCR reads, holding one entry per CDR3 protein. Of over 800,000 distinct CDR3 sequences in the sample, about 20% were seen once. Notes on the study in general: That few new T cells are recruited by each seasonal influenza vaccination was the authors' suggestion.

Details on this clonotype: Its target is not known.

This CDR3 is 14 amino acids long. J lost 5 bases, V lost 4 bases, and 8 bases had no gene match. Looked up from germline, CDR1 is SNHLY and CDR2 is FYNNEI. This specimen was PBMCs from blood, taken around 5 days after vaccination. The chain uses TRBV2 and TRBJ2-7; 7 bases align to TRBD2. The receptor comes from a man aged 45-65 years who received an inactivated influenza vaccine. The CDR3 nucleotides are TGTGCCAGCAGTGTGGGAGGGGTCCTCCACGAGCAGTACTTC. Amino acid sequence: CASSVGGVLHEQYF.